This T cell receptor beta chain was sequenced during a study of CD8 T cells in Susac syndrome. It was with random hexamers that 0.5 to 1 ug RNA was reverse transcribed. Amplification of TCR beta CDR3 was carried out by immunoSEQ multiplex PCR, which covered 54 Vbeta and 13 Jbeta segments. One entry per CDR3 protein, called by TCRdb with MiXCR from the immunoSEQ multiplex PCR reads. Of a few hundred thousand distinct CDR3 sequences in the sample, about 93% were seen once. J lost 7 bases, V lost 5 bases, and 13 bases had no gene match. The CDR3 consists of 16 residues. CDR1 is SGHRS and CDR2 is YFSETQ in the germline V gene. The CD8+ and CD4+ T cells were isolated magnetically using a negative isolation approach, whereas the TEMRA cells were enriched by FACS.

This receptor was taken from a human donor with multiple sclerosis. Input material: CD8+ T cells from PBMCs. The chain carries TRBV5-1 and TRBJ2-2; 8 positions match TRBD1. The CDR3 protein is CASSPTSGQELGELFF. The CDR3 DNA follows: TGCGCCAGCAGTCCCACGTCGGGACAGGAACTCGGGGAGCTGTTTTTT.